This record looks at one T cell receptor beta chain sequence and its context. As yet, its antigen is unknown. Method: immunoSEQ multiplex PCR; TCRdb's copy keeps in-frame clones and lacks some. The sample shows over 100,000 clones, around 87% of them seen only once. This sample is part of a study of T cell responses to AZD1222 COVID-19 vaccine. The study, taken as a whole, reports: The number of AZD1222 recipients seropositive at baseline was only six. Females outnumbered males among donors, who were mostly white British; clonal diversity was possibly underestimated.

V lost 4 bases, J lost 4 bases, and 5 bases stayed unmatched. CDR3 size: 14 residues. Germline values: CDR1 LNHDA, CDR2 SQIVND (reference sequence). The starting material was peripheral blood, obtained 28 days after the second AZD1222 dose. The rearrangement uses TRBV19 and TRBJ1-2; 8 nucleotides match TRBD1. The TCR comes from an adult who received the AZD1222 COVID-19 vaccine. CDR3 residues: CASSKDRVVYGYTF. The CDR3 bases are TGTGCCAGTAGTAAGGACAGGGTTGTCTATGGCTACACCTTC.